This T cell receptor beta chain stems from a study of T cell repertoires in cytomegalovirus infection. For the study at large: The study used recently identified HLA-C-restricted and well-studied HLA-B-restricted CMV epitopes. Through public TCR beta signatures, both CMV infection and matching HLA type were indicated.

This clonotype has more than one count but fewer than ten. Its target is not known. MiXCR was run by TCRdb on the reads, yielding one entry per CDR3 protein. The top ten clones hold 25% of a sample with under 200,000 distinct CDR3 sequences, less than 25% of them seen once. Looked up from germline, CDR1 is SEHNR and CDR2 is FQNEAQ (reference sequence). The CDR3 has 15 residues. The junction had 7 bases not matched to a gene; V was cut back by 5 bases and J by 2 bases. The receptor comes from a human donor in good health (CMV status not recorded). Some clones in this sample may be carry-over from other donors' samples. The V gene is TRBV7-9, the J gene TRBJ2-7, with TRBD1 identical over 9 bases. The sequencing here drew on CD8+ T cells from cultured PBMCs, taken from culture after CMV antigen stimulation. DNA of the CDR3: TGTGCCAGCAGCGTCTCGGGACAGGGAACCTACGAGCAGTACTTC. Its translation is CASSVSGQGTYEQYF.